This is a list of T cell receptor beta chains from one sample in a study of blood T cells in healthy people across ages. MiXCR was run by TCRdb on the 5' RACE reads, yielding one entry per CDR3 protein. The sample lists almost 1 million distinct CDR3 sequences, roughly 51% occurring once. Sequenced input: blood. The receptors here all came from a woman aged 60 to 75 in good health. CDR3s include the opening cysteine and the closing phenylalanine or tryptophan. Each record gives: J gene, D gene, clone size, V gene, CDR3 protein, CDR3 DNA. The D gene is left open where the match is weak. The size field is filled for only some rows; it gives once, few, many or a size class.

>TRBJ2-7|TRBD1|NA|TRBV7-2
CASGLQTGSEQYF
TGTGCCAGCGGCCTTCAGACAGGGAGCGAGCAGTACTTC
>TRBJ1-5|NA|NA|TRBV6-2/TRBV6-3
CASSGRQNQPQHF
TGTGCCAGCAGTGGCCGACAGAATCAGCCCCAGCATTTT
>TRBJ2-5|NA|NA|TRBV27
CASSYLARGETQYF
TGTGCCAGCAGTTATCTAGCGAGGGGAGAGACCCAGTACTTC
>TRBJ2-1|NA|NA|TRBV7-2
CASGTPFNEQFF
TGTGCCAGTGGGACCCCATTCAATGAGCAGTTCTTC
>TRBJ2-7|NA|NA|TRBV3-1
CASSQTRDEQYF
TGTGCCAGCAGCCAAACTAGGGATGAGCAGTACTTC
>TRBJ2-5|NA|NA|TRBV5-1
CASSLGQVRGMGQETQYF
TGCGCCAGCAGCCTCGGACAGGTCCGGGGGATGGGCCAAGAGACCCAGTACTTC
>TRBJ1-4|NA|NA|TRBV20-1
CSARSPGTNNEKLFF
TGCAGTGCTAGATCCCCCGGGACGAATAATGAAAAACTGTTTTTT
>TRBJ2-6|TRBD1|NA|TRBV7-9
CASSLEVGQGYSGANVLTF
TGTGCCAGCAGCTTAGAGGTGGGACAGGGGTACTCTGGGGCCAACGTCCTGACTTTC
>TRBJ2-1|NA|NA|TRBV5-1
CASSLEQGTYEQFF
TGCGCCAGCAGCTTGGAACAGGGTACCTACGAGCAGTTCTTC
>TRBJ2-7|NA|NA|TRBV7-9
CASSLGMGSKGLEQYF
TGTGCCAGCAGCTTAGGCATGGGATCAAAAGGACTGGAGCAGTACTTC
>TRBJ1-2|NA|NA|TRBV3-1
CASRTGAIGGYTF
TGTGCCAGCAGGACGGGGGCCATTGGTGGCTACACCTTC
>TRBJ2-7|NA|NA|TRBV4-1
CASSQSSMTTYEQYF
TGCGCCAGCAGCCAAAGTAGTATGACAACCTACGAGCAGTACTTC
>TRBJ2-5|TRBD2|few|TRBV28
CASTDGGRETQYF
TGTGCCAGCACTGATGGCGGGAGGGAGACCCAGTACTTC
>TRBJ2-1|TRBD2|NA|TRBV20-1
CSAARGLVTYNEQFF
TGCAGTGCTGCACGGGGACTAGTCACCTACAATGAGCAGTTCTTC
>TRBJ1-2|NA|NA|TRBV28
CASSLSGDYGYTF
TGTGCCAGCAGTTTATCTGGAGATTATGGCTACACCTTC
>TRBJ2-1|NA|NA|TRBV13
CASSLGPDRIYNEQFF
TGTGCCAGCAGCTTAGGCCCGGACAGAATATACAATGAGCAGTTCTTC
>TRBJ2-5|TRBD2|NA|TRBV7-9
CASSFTSGSFQTQYF
TGTGCCAGCAGCTTTACTAGCGGGAGTTTCCAGACCCAGTACTTC
>TRBJ2-1|NA|few|TRBV5-1
CASSLVGPSSYNEQFF
TGCGCCAGCAGCTTGGTAGGGCCAAGCTCCTACAATGAGCAGTTCTTC
>TRBJ2-3|NA|NA|TRBV20-1
CSDGAASTDTQYF
TGCAGCGATGGGGCAGCAAGCACAGATACGCAGTATTTT
>TRBJ2-7|TRBD2|NA|TRBV6-5
CASSYSLFSGSEQYF
TGTGCCAGCAGTTACTCTCTTTTTAGCGGGAGCGAGCAGTACTTC
>TRBJ2-1|TRBD2|NA|TRBV6-2/TRBV6-3
CASSARSGSEQFF
TGTGCCAGCTCCGCCCGTAGCGGGAGTGAACAGTTCTTC
>TRBJ2-3|NA|few|TRBV12-3/TRBV12-4
CASSYENGRPQYF
TGTGCCAGCAGTTACGAGAATGGTCGCCCGCAGTATTTT
>TRBJ2-3|TRBD1|once|TRBV7-8
CASKGAGRARTDTQYF
TGTGCCAGCAAGGGGGCTGGGCGGGCCCGCACAGATACGCAGTATTTT
>TRBJ2-1|NA|NA|TRBV7-2
CASSIRGPTSNEQFF
TGTGCCAGCAGCATCAGGGGACCGACCAGCAATGAGCAGTTCTTC
>TRBJ2-5|NA|few|TRBV4-2
CASSQDAGRGQETQYF
TGTGCCAGCAGCCAAGACGCAGGCCGGGGGCAAGAGACCCAGTACTTC
>TRBJ2-5|TRBD1|NA|TRBV30
CARRPLWRDREETQYF
TGTGCCCGGAGACCCTTGTGGAGGGACAGGGAAGAGACCCAGTACTTC
>TRBJ2-3|NA|once|TRBV3-1
CASSHPGSWEDTQYF
TGTGCCAGCAGCCACCCCGGGAGTTGGGAAGATACGCAGTATTTT
>TRBJ2-6|NA|once|TRBV20-1
CSARDGAPSGANVLTF
TGCAGTGCTAGAGACGGGGCTCCCTCTGGGGCCAACGTCCTGACTTTC
>TRBJ1-5|NA|NA|TRBV5-5
CASSLDVQGGPQHF
TGTGCCAGCAGTCTGGACGTACAAGGAGGGCCCCAGCATTTT
>TRBJ2-7|TRBD1|few|TRBV20-1
CSARGGPPPYEQYF
TGCAGTGCCCGAGGGGGCCCACCACCCTACGAGCAGTACTTC
>TRBJ1-2|NA|NA|TRBV5-1
CASSLGPGPTYGYTF
TGCGCCAGCAGCTTGGGTCCAGGCCCTACCTATGGCTACACCTTC
>TRBJ2-5|NA|NA|TRBV21-1
CASSENRQRSETQYF
TGTGCCAGCAGCGAAAACAGGCAGAGAAGTGAGACCCAGTACTTC
>TRBJ1-2|NA|NA|TRBV3-1
CASSQDWRNYGYTF
TGTGCCAGCAGCCAAGATTGGAGAAACTATGGCTACACCTTC
>TRBJ2-1|TRBD2|few|TRBV4-1
CASSQTQLGLAGGSYNEQFF
TGCGCCAGCAGCCAAACCCAGCTCGGACTAGCGGGAGGCTCCTACAATGAGCAGTTCTTC
>TRBJ2-6|TRBD1|NA|TRBV28
CASSRDRFSGANVLTF
TGTGCCAGCAGCCGGGACAGGTTCTCTGGGGCCAACGTCCTGACTTTC
>TRBJ1-1|NA|NA|TRBV5-1
CASSVAGNTEAFF
TGCGCCAGCAGCGTGGCCGGTAACACTGAAGCTTTCTTT
>TRBJ1-2|NA|NA|TRBV5-1
CASSEVPNYGYTF
TGCGCCAGCAGCGAAGTGCCTAACTATGGCTACACCTTC
>TRBJ2-7|TRBD2|NA|TRBV12-3/TRBV12-4
CASSTTTSGTYEQYF
TGTGCCAGCAGTACCACGACTAGCGGAACCTACGAGCAGTACTTC
>TRBJ2-5|NA|NA|TRBV20-1
CSAQGINIRAQYF
TGCAGTGCCCAGGGGATAAACATAAGGGCCCAGTACTTC
>TRBJ2-7|NA|NA|TRBV5-1
CASGVQAGSYEQYF
TGCGCCAGCGGGGTGCAGGCGGGAAGCTACGAGCAGTACTTC
>TRBJ2-2|TRBD2|NA|TRBV10-3
CAISARLAGNTGELFF
TGTGCCATCAGTGCTCGACTAGCGGGGAACACCGGGGAGCTGTTTTTT
>TRBJ2-7|NA|few|TRBV28
CASSPPGPISYEQYF
TGTGCCAGCAGCCCCCCAGGGCCAATTTCCTACGAGCAGTACTTC
>TRBJ2-4|TRBD2|few|TRBV5-1
CATLRGGQTINIQYF
TGCGCCACGCTAAGGGGAGGGCAGACCATAAACATTCAGTACTTC
>TRBJ2-5|NA|NA|TRBV28
CASSSPGSAEEYF
TGTGCTAGCAGTTCTCCAGGCTCCGCTGAGGAGTACTTC